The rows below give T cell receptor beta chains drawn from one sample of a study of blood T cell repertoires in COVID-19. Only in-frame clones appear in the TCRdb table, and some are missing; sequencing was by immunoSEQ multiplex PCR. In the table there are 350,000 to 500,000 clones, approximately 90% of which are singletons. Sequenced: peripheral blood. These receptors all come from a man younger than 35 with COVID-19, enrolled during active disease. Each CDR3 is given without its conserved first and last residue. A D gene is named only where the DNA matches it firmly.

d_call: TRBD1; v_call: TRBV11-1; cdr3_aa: ASSVGQGDTQY
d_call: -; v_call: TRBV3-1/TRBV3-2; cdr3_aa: ASSPRGGYEQF
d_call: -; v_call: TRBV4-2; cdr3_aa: ASSQETEPTYEQY
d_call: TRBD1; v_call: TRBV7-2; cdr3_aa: ASSLVDRGTYEQY
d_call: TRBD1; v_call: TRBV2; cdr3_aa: ASSDRDSALNTEAF
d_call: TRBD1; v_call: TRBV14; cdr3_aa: ASSQLRDRIPEAF
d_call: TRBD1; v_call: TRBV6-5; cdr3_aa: ASRTDRGNSPLH
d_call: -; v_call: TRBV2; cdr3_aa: ASSLTGTGELF
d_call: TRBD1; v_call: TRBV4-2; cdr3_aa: ASSPTKPGQPLRGPGANVLT
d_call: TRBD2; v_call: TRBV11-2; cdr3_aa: ASSYAGRTSGESTDTQY
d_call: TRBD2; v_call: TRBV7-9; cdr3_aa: ASSSEGLAGANEQF
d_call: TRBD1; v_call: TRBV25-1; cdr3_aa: ASSGQGVYGYT
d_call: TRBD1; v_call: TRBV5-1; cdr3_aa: ASSLVGGQGYEQY
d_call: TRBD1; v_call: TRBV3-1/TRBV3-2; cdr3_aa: ASSETGGGGYGYT
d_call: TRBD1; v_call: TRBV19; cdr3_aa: ASSNRTGGFQPQH
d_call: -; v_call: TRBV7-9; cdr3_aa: ASSLAEGSYSGNTIY
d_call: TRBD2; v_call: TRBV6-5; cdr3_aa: ASIRTSGEETQY